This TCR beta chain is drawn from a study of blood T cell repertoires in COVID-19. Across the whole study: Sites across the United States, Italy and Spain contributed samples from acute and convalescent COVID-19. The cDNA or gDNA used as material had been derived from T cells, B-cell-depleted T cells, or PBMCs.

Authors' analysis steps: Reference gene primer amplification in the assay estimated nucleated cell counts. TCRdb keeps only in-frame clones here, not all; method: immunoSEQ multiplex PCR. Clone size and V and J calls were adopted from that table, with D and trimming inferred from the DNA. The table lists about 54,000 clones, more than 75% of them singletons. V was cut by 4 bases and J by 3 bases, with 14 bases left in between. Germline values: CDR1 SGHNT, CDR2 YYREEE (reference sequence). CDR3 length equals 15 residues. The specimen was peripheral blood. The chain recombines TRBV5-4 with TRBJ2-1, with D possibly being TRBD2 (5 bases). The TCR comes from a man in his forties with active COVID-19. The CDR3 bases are TGTGCCAGCAGCCTCCCGGAGAGGGTCTACAATGAGCAGTTCTTC. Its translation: CASSLPERVYNEQFF.